The source of this TCR beta chain is a study of cytomegalovirus exposure and HLA in healthy donors. Findings of the study overall: One variant, a missense change in DCLRE1C, was linked in a later analysis to TCR beta V- and J-gene trimming. Some TCR beta chains (around 180 of them) were listed as cytomegalovirus-associated.

With respect to this clone: The antigen is undetermined.

V was pared by 2 bases and J by 6 bases, with 8 bases between. The CDR3 totals 12 residues. Per the germline V gene, CDR1 is SEHNR and CDR2 is FQNEAQ (reference sequence). It was with 60 Vbeta and 13 Jbeta primers that the PCR ran. Sequencing was performed with immunoSEQ multiplex PCR; in TCRdb, only in-frame clones are kept and a portion is missing. The table includes around 160,000 clones, 60% to 80% detected once. The chain combines TRBV7-9 with TRBJ2-7, with D unclear. Sequenced material: PBMCs. The receptor's source is a man aged 45 to 65 in good health and CMV-seropositive. The CDR3 bases are TGTGCCAGCAGCTTACCCGTTTCCGAGCAGTACTTC. Protein: CASSLPVSEQYF.